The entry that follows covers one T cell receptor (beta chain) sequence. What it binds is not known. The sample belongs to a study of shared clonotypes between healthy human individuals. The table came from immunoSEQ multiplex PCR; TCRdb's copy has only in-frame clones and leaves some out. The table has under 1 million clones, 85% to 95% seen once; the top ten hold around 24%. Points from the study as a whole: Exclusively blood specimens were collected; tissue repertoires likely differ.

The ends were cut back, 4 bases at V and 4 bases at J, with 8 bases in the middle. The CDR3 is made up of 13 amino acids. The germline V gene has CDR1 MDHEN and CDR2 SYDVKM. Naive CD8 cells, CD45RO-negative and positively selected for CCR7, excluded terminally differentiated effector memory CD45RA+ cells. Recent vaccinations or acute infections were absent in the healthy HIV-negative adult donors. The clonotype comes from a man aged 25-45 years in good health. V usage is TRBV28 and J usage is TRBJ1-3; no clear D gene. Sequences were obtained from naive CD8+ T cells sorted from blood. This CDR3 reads CASSWGFGNTIYF. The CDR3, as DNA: TGTGCCAGCAGTTGGGGATTCGGAAACACCATATATTTT. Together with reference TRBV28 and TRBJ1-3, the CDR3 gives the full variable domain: DVKVTQSSRYLVKRTGEKVFLECVQDMDHENMFWYRQDPGLGLRLIYFSYDVKMKEKGDIPEGYSVSREKKERFSLILESASTNQTSMYLCASSWGFGNTIYFGEGSWLTVV.